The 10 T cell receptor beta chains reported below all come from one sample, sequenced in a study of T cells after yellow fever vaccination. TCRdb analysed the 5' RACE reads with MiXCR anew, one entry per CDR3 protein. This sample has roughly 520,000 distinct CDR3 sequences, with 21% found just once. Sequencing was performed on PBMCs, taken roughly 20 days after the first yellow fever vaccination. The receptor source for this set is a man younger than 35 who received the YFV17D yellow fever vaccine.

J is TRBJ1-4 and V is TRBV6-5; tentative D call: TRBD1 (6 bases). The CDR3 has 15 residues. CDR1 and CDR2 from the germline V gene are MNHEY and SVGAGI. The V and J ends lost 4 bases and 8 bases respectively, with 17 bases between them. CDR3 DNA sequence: TGTGCCAGCAGTTGGGGGCGGGAACGGGAAGAAAAACTGTTTTTT. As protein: CASSWGREREEKLFF.

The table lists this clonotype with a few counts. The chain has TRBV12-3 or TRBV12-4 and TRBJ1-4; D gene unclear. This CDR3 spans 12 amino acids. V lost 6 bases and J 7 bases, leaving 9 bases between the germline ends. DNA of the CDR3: TGTGCCAGCAGCCCCAATAGTGAAAAACTGTTTTTT. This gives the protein CASSPNSEKLFF.

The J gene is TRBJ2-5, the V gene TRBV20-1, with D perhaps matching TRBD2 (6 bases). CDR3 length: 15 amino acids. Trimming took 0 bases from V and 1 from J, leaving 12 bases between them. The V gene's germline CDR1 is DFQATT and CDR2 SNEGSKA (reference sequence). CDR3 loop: CSARDRSRGQETQYF. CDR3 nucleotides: TGCAGTGCTAGAGATCGTTCGCGGGGCCAAGAGACCCAGTACTTC.

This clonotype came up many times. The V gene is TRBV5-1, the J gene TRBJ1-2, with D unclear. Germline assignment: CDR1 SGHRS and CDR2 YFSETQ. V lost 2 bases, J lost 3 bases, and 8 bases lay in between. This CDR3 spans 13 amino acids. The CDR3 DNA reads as TGCGCCAGCAGCTTCACAGAGGACTATGGCTACACCTTC. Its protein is CASSFTEDYGYTF.

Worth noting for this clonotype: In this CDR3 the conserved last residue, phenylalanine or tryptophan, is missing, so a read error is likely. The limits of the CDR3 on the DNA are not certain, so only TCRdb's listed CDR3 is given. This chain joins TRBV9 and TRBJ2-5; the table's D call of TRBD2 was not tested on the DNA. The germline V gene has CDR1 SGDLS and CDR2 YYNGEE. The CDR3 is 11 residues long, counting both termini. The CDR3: CASSTRVASFL.

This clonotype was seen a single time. The CDR3 is CATRQRGPYEQYV. The CDR3 DNA follows: TGTGCCACCCGCCAGCGGGGGCCCTACGAGCAGTACGTC. The chain uses TRBV10-3 and TRBJ2-7; 8 nucleotides agree with TRBD2. This CDR3 is built from 13 residues. The germline CDR1 and CDR2 sequences are ENHRY and SYGVKD. Trimming at V came to 10 bases and at J to 2 bases, leaving 7 bases not matched to a gene.

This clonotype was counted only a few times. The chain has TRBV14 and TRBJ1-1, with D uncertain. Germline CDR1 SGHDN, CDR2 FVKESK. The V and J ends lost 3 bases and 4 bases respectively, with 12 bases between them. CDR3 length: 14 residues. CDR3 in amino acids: CASSQSTPRTEAFF. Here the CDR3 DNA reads TGTGCCAGCAGCCAGTCGACGCCCCGCACTGAAGCTTTCTTT.

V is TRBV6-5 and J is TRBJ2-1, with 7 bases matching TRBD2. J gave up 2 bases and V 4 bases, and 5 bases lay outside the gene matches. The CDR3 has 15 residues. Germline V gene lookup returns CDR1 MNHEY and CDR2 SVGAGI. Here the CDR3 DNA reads TGTGCCAGCAGTTCCGGACGGGGGGCCTACAATGAGCAGTTCTTC. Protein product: CASSSGRGAYNEQFF.

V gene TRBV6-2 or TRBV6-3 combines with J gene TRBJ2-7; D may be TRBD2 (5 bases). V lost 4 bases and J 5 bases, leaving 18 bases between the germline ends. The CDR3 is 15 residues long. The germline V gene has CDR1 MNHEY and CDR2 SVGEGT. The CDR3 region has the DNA TGTGCCAGCAGTTCAACGATTACTAGTTATGACGAGCAGTACGTC. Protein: CASSSTITSYDEQYV.

CDR3 sequence reads: CASSFGRYRGAGANVLTF. Written as DNA, the CDR3 is TGTGCCAGCAGTTTTGGCCGTTATAGGGGGGCTGGGGCCAACGTCCTGACTTTC. V usage is TRBV27 and J usage is TRBJ2-6, with D perhaps being TRBD1 or TRBD2 (6 bases each). CDR3 length: 18 amino acids. The V and J ends lost 3 bases and 2 bases respectively, with 17 bases between them. Germline V gene sequence: CDR1 MNHEY, CDR2 SMNVEV (reference sequence).